Listed here are 18 T cell receptor beta chains from one sample, sequenced in a study of CD8 T cells in ankylosing spondylitis. Whole-study results and caveats: A motif in TCR beta, a set of 8 or 9 highly homologous variants, appeared characteristic of ankylosing spondylitis blood.

TCRdb called the 5' RACE reads again in MiXCR, with one record for every CDR3 protein. In the table there are over 700,000 distinct CDR3 sequences, 15% to 20% of which are singletons. These receptors' antigens are unknown. The sample was blood, either unsorted or a sorted T cell fraction (not recorded which). These receptors were obtained from a male donor with ankylosing spondylitis.

This clonotype appeared a single time. The chain joins TRBV18 to TRBJ2-2; D is undetermined. V shed 1 base and J shed 5 bases, with 8 bases lying between them. This CDR3 is 14 amino acids long. CDR1 KGHSH and CDR2 LQKENI come from the germline V gene. The CDR3 sequence is CASSPRAATGELFF. CDR3 DNA: TGTGCCAGCTCACCACGGGCCGCGACCGGGGAGCTGTTTTTT.

This clonotype was counted a few times. V is TRBV4-1 and J is TRBJ2-5; a possible D gene is TRBD2 (7 bases). The V end was cut by 9 bases, the J end by 0 bases, with 11 bases between. The CDR3 covers 13 residues. Germline assignment: CDR1 MGHRA and CDR2 YSYEKL. The CDR3 nucleotides are TGCGCCAGTCGGGGGGACAACCAAGAGACCCAGTACTTC. It codes for CASRGDNQETQYF.

This clonotype was detected only a few times. This rearrangement joins TRBV12-3 or TRBV12-4 to TRBJ1-1; tentatively, D is TRBD1 (5 bases). This CDR3 has 13 amino acids. Between the trimmed V and J ends, which lost 1 base and 7 bases, there was a span of 10 bases. CDR3 in amino acids: CASSLGGRVEAFF. Written as DNA, the CDR3 is TGTGCCAGCAGTTTAGGGGGCAGGGTTGAAGCTTTCTTT.

The V and J genes are TRBV18 and TRBJ1-1; D is perhaps TRBD1 (6 bases). The CDR3 runs 16 residues. V was shortened by 2 bases and J by 2 bases, with 15 bases between the two germline ends. Germline V gene sequence: CDR1 KGHSH, CDR2 LQKENI. The CDR3 sequence is CASSPKAGQSNTEAFF. CDR3 coding DNA: TGTGCCAGCTCACCAAAGGCTGGACAGAGTAACACTGAAGCTTTCTTT.

J is TRBJ1-4 and V is TRBV21-1; TRBD1 is the table's D call and was not checked against the DNA. TRBV21-1 is flagged as a pseudogene. This CDR3 is built from 15 residues. The CDR3 DNA sequence: TGTGCCAGCAGCAAAGAAAGGGGCCGGAATGAAAAACTGTTTTTT. Translating gives CASSKERGRNEKLFF.

In its sample, this clonotype was seen many times. The CDR3 loop reads CASSDNQPQHF. Here the CDR3 DNA reads TGTGCCAGCAGTGACAATCAGCCCCAGCATTTT. The V call is TRBV6-1, the J call TRBJ1-5; unclear D gene. V lost 3 bases, J lost 3 bases, and 0 bases lay in between. CDR1 MNHNS and CDR2 SASEGT come from the germline V gene. The CDR3 runs 11 residues.

This clonotype was counted only a few times. The CDR3 reads CSARDPEGAGYGYTF. Here the CDR3 DNA reads TGCAGTGCTAGAGATCCGGAGGGGGCGGGGTATGGCTACACCTTC. The rearrangement joins TRBV20-1 to TRBJ1-2; TRBD1 agrees at 7 bases. Germline CDR1 reads DFQATT; CDR2 reads SNEGSKA (reference sequence). The CDR3 is 15 amino acids. Trimming removed 0 bases from V and 5 bases from J; junction bases left unmatched: 9.

This sequence joins TRBV12-3 or TRBV12-4 and TRBJ2-7; possibly TRBD1 or TRBD2 for D (6 bases each). The CDR3 has 14 residues. V was trimmed by 6 bases and J by 3 bases, leaving 15 bases between them. CDR3 in amino acids: CASSSGGLDYEQYF. CDR3 in DNA: TGTGCCAGCAGCTCTGGGGGGCTTGACTACGAGCAGTACTTC.

The chain combines TRBV30 with TRBJ2-3, with 9 bases that match TRBD2. Germline trimming cut 2 bases from V and 14 bases from J; bases unmatched to any gene: 8. The CDR3 is 12 amino acids. Germline assignment: CDR1 GTSNPN and CDR2 SVGIG (reference sequence). CDR3 region: CAWSLAGGRVYF. As DNA, the CDR3 is TGTGCCTGGAGTTTGGCGGGGGGGCGCGTGTATTTT. The complete variable domain, with remaining parts taken from reference TRBV30 and TRBJ2-3, reads SQTIHQWPATLVQPVGSPLSLECTVEGTSNPNLYWYRQAAGRGLQLLFYSVGIGQISSEVPQNLSASRPQDRQFILSSKKLLLSDSGFYLCAWSLAGGRVYFGPGTRLTVL.

This clonotype has more than one count but fewer than ten. The gene calls are TRBV7-2 and TRBJ1-5; D is ambiguous. CDR1 SGHTA and CDR2 FQGNSA come from the germline V gene. This CDR3 comprises 14 residues. The V end was cut by 5 bases, the J end by 3 bases, with 11 bases between. The CDR3 reads CASSVQTINQPQHF. The CDR3 coding sequence is TGTGCCAGCAGCGTTCAGACAATCAATCAGCCCCAGCATTTT.

This clonotype was seen more than once but under ten times. The J gene is TRBJ2-7, the V gene TRBV20-1; 9 bases are shared with TRBD1. V gave up 0 bases and J gave up 2 bases; unmatched junction bases: 11. From germline, CDR1 is DFQATT and CDR2 SNEGSKA (reference sequence). This CDR3 spans 17 amino acids. The CDR3 sequence is CSARDALGGQGTYEQYF. CDR3 DNA sequence: TGCAGTGCTAGAGATGCCCTCGGCGGACAGGGGACCTACGAGCAGTACTTC.

The J gene is TRBJ2-5, the V gene TRBV20-1; 11 bases align to TRBD1. V dropped 3 bases and J dropped 5; count of bases not matched to a gene: 5. This CDR3 is 14 amino acids long. The germline CDR1 and CDR2 sequences are DFQATT and SNEGSKA (reference sequence). This CDR3 is CSASWTGGGETQYF. In nucleotides, the CDR3 is TGCAGTGCTAGCTGGACAGGGGGCGGCGAGACCCAGTACTTC.

The chain has TRBV20-1 and TRBJ2-2; 12 bases map to TRBD2. J gave up 0 bases and V 0 bases, and 8 bases lay outside the gene matches. The CDR3 consists of 19 residues. Germline CDR1 is DFQATT and CDR2 is SNEGSKA (reference sequence). In nucleotides, the CDR3 is TGCAGTGCTAGAGATCCAGGACTAGCGGGAAGTCCGAACACCGGGGAGCTGTTTTTT. Residues: CSARDPGLAGSPNTGELFF.

The V gene is TRBV5-1, the J gene TRBJ2-1, with no clear D. V was shortened by 2 bases and J by 2 bases, with 11 bases between the two germline ends. Germline assignment: CDR1 SGHRS and CDR2 YFSETQ. CDR3 length: 15 amino acids. The CDR3 sequence is CASSFTATPYNEQFF. The CDR3 coding sequence is TGCGCCAGCAGCTTTACAGCTACACCCTACAATGAGCAGTTCTTC.

The CDR3 DNA reads TGTGCCATCCAGGGACAGGCCTCCTACGAGCAGTACTTC. This translates into CAIQGQASYEQYF. The chain couples TRBV10-3 to TRBJ2-7, with 8 bases aligning to TRBD1. The V gene's germline CDR1 is ENHRY and CDR2 SYGVKD. The CDR3 is 13 residues long. With V trimmed by 8 bases and J by 0 bases, 3 bases remained unmatched.

This clonotype has only a few counts. The V gene is TRBV12-3 or TRBV12-4, the J gene TRBJ2-7; the D gene is possibly TRBD1 (6 bases). The ends were cut back, 5 bases at V and 0 bases at J, with 17 bases in the middle. The CDR3 consists of 16 residues. The CDR3 region is CASSLYGTRGSYEQYF. Here the CDR3 DNA reads TGTGCCAGCAGTCTTTATGGGACCAGGGGCTCCTACGAGCAGTACTTC.

This sequence joins TRBV4-1 and TRBJ2-3; TRBD2 aligns across 9 bases. The V and J ends lost 0 bases and 2 bases, in that order; junction bases with no gene match: 9. The CDR3 has 18 residues. Germline V gives CDR1 MGHRA, CDR2 YSYEKL. In nucleotides, the CDR3 is TGCGCCAGCAGCCAAGAATTCGGCGGGAGGGTTAACACAGATACGCAGTATTTT. Its translation: CASSQEFGGRVNTDTQYF.

Written as DNA, the CDR3 is TGTGCCAGCAGTCTTTCCATTGCAGGGGGTGCTGAGACCCAGTACTTC. The encoded protein is CASSLSIAGGAETQYF. The chain uses TRBV6-1 and TRBJ2-5, with TRBD1 matching 7 bases. From germline, CDR1 is MNHNS and CDR2 SASEGT. After removal of 5 bases from V and 5 bases from J, the junction contained 14 bases not matched to a gene. The CDR3 is 16 residues long.